The rows below give T cell receptor beta chains drawn from one sample of a study of T cell changes during pregnancy in multiple sclerosis. The data were produced by immunoSEQ multiplex PCR, yet TCRdb's version contains in-frame clones alone and is incomplete. The data show under 65,000 clones, with about 91% seen just once and 1% to 1.5% held by the top ten. The sequenced sample was peripheral blood, obtained after pregnancy. These TCRs come from a female donor in good health, enrolled as a control in a pregnancy study. CDR3s include the opening cysteine and the closing phenylalanine or tryptophan. D genes are given only for firm matches. A clone size is listed for some rows: how often the clone was seen (once, few, many), or a class if it is expanded.

>TRBD1|once|TRBJ2-1|TRBV15
TGTGCCACCAGCAGAGGGATGACAGGGAGCTCCTACAATGAGCAGTTCTTC
CATSRGMTGSSYNEQFF
>TRBD2|.|TRBJ2-3|TRBV4-1
TGCGCCAGCAGCCAGCTAGCGGGGGGGAGTCAACATACGCAGTATTTT
CASSQLAGGSQHTQYF
>TRBD1|few|TRBJ1-1|TRBV30
TGTGCCCGAACCGGGACAGGAAACACTGAAGCTTTCTTT
CARTGTGNTEAFF
>TRBD2|.|TRBJ2-7|TRBV28
TGTGCCAGCGGGAGCGGGAGCACCTACGAGCAGTACTTC
CASGSGSTYEQYF
>TRBD1|.|TRBJ1-5|TRBV27
TGTGCCAGCAGTCTTATTTCGACAGGGAAGGGACAGCCCCAGCATTTT
CASSLISTGKGQPQHF
>.|.|TRBJ2-7|TRBV18
TGTGCCAGCTCCGCCAGCGGGCTTTCCGACGAGCAGTACTTC
CASSASGLSDEQYF
>TRBD2|.|TRBJ2-1|TRBV9
TGTGCCAGCAGCGATTTAGCGGGAAGGGGGGGTGAGCAGTTCTTC
CASSDLAGRGGEQFF
>TRBD2|.|TRBJ2-1|TRBV29-1
TGCAGCGTTCCTCGGACTAGCGGGTCCTACAATGAGCAGTTCTTC
CSVPRTSGSYNEQFF
>TRBD1|.|TRBJ1-4|TRBV6-1
TGTGCCAGCGGGACAGGGTCTAATGAAAAACTGTTTTTT
CASGTGSNEKLFF
>TRBD2|.|TRBJ2-1|TRBV27
TGTGCCAGCAGTTCCTCCGGGACTAGCTTCGATGAGCAGTTCTTC
CASSSSGTSFDEQFF
>TRBD1|.|TRBJ1-2|TRBV5-1
TGCGCCAGCAGCTTGAAGTCAGGGGGCAGCGATGGCTACACCTTC
CASSLKSGGSDGYTF
>.|.|TRBJ1-3|TRBV11-2
TGTGCCAGCAGCCCCGGGACAATCGGAAACACCATATATTTT
CASSPGTIGNTIYF
>.|.|TRBJ1-1|TRBV5-1
TGCGCCAGCAGCTTTGCCCCAGGGTACACTGAAGCTTTCTTT
CASSFAPGYTEAFF
>TRBD2|.|TRBJ2-7|TRBV7-2
TGTGCCAGCAGCTTCCTAGCGGGCTTGGCCTCCGAGCAGTACTTC
CASSFLAGLASEQYF
>.|once|TRBJ2-7|TRBV7-9
TGTGCCAGCAGCGAGAGGTCCAGCGGATACGAGCAGTACTTC
CASSERSSGYEQYF
>.|.|TRBJ2-7|TRBV2
TGTGCCAGCAGTGGGGGGCCAAACTCCTACGAGCAGTACTTC
CASSGGPNSYEQYF
>TRBD2|.|TRBJ2-3|TRBV5-1
TGCGCCAGCAGCTTGGGGGCGGGAGGACGTCAGGGCACAGATACGCAGTATTTT
CASSLGAGGRQGTDTQYF
>.|.|TRBJ1-6|TRBV2
TGTGCCAGCAGCGGACGGGACGGGGGGCTGGATTCCCCCCTCCACTTT
CASSGRDGGLDSPLHF
>TRBD2|.|TRBJ2-7|TRBV23-1
TGCGCCAGCATGGGGGGGGACTACGAGCAGTACTTC
CASMGGDYEQYF
>.|once|TRBJ1-2|TRBV5-1
TGCGCCAGCAGCTTCCCCGGGAACTATGGCTACACCTTC
CASSFPGNYGYTF
>TRBD1|once|TRBJ2-3|TRBV25-1
TGTGCCAGCAGTTGGGATAGAGGACAGGCCTATTTT
CASSWDRGQAYF
>.|.|TRBJ1-3|TRBV5-4
TGTGCCAGCTCCCAGCCGGGGGTTGCTGGAAACACCATATATTTT
CASSQPGVAGNTIYF
>.|.|TRBJ2-3|TRBV9
TGTGCCAGCAGCGTTAGTGGGCTAGCGAGAGGTGGAGATACGCAGTATTTT
CASSVSGLARGGDTQYF
>TRBD1|.|TRBJ2-1|TRBV10-3
TGTGCCATCAAGGGACAGGAGGCAAATGAGCAGTTCTTC
CAIKGQEANEQFF
>TRBD2|once|TRBJ2-2|TRBV15
TGTGCCACCAGCAGAGACCGGGGGGGTAGGGCCGGGGAGCTGTTTTTT
CATSRDRGGRAGELFF
>.|.|TRBJ1-5|TRBV25-1
TGTGCCAGCAGTGAATCAACAGGTCTGAGGGGGCAGCCCCAGCATTTT
CASSESTGLRGQPQHF
>TRBD1|once|TRBJ1-2|TRBV5-6
TGTGCCAGCAGCTTGGACAGGGGGATCGATGGCTACACCTTC
CASSLDRGIDGYTF
>.|.|TRBJ1-3|TRBV7-9
TGTGCCAGCAGCCCGTCAGGGTCCCTCTCTGGAAACACCATATATTTT
CASSPSGSLSGNTIYF
>.|.|TRBJ1-5|TRBV2
TGTGCCAGCAGCCTGACAGGTCCGAATCAGCCCCAGCATTTT
CASSLTGPNQPQHF
>TRBD2|.|TRBJ2-5|TRBV10-2
TGCGCCAGCCGTGGGACTAGCGGACCCCAAGAGACCCAGTACTTC
CASRGTSGPQETQYF
>TRBD1|.|TRBJ1-1|TRBV2
TGTGCCAGCAGTCATGGACAGGGCATTATCGCTGAAGCTTTCTTT
CASSHGQGIIAEAFF
>TRBD1|.|TRBJ1-1|TRBV6-1
TGTGCCAGCAGTGAACAGGGGGCCCAGAACACTGAAGCTTTCTTT
CASSEQGAQNTEAFF
>TRBD2|.|TRBJ2-7|TRBV2
TGTGCCAGCAGCCCAAGGACTAGCGGGAGTGGAGGGCAGTACTTC
CASSPRTSGSGGQYF
>.|.|TRBJ1-4|TRBV19
TGTGCCAGTAGTCACCGCGGCCAACGGGGAGAAAAACTGTTTTTT
CASSHRGQRGEKLFF
>.|.|TRBJ2-2|TRBV5-1
TGCGCCAGCAGCTTGGCCGGGACTGGGAACACCGGGGAGCTGTTTTTT
CASSLAGTGNTGELFF
>TRBD2|.|TRBJ2-7|TRBV5-6
TGTGCCAGCAGCTCTAGCGGGAATAACTACGAGCAGTACTTC
CASSSSGNNYEQYF
>TRBD1|few|TRBJ1-1|TRBV29-1
TGCAGCGTCAGGGGGGCGCCCTTTGGGGCAACAACTGAAGCTTTCTTT
CSVRGAPFGATTEAFF
>TRBD1|.|TRBJ1-1|TRBV2
TGTGCCAGCAGTGAACAGGGGGCATACACTGAAGCTTTCTTT
CASSEQGAYTEAFF
>.|.|TRBJ2-1|TRBV5-1
TGCGCCAGCAGCGAATTGGCGGGGCAAAATGGCGATGAGCAGTTCTTC
CASSELAGQNGDEQFF
>.|.|TRBJ1-4|TRBV10-3
TGTGCCATCAGTGGTATTGGGGCTGAAAAACTGTTTTTT
CAISGIGAEKLFF
>.|.|TRBJ1-4|TRBV28
TGTGCCAGCAGTTTATACGGCAGGGGTGAAAAACTGTTTTTT
CASSLYGRGEKLFF
>TRBD1|.|TRBJ1-1|TRBV5-1
TGCGCCAGCAGCTTCGGGACAGATGCTTTCTTT
CASSFGTDAFF
>TRBD1|.|TRBJ2-7|TRBV7-9
TGTGCCAGCAGCTGGGACAGCTACGAGCAGTACTTC
CASSWDSYEQYF
>.|few|TRBJ2-1|TRBV30
TGTGCCTGGATGGGAGGGGGGGAGAGGAAGCAGTTCTTC
CAWMGGGERKQFF
>TRBD1|.|TRBJ1-1|TRBV27
TGTGCCAGCAGGGAGACGACAGGGGTCGGCACTGAAGCTTTCTTT
CASRETTGVGTEAFF
>.|.|TRBJ2-1|TRBV4-2
TGTGCCAGCAGCCCTAGACAGGACAATGAGCAGTTCTTC
CASSPRQDNEQFF
>.|.|TRBJ2-5|TRBV5-6
TGTGCCAGCAGGGCAGTCGGGGGAGAGACCCAGTACTTC
CASRAVGGETQYF
>TRBD2|.|TRBJ2-1|TRBV7-9
TGTGCCAGCAGGACTAGCGGGGGGGGCTCCTACAATGAGCAGTTCTTC
CASRTSGGGSYNEQFF
>.|.|TRBJ1-2|TRBV28
TGTGCCAGCAGTGTGACAGTTAACTATGGCTACACCTTC
CASSVTVNYGYTF
>TRBD2|.|TRBJ2-5|TRBV7-7
TGTGCCAGCAGCTTAGATGGGGGGGTGCAAGAGACCCAGTACTTC
CASSLDGGVQETQYF
>.|.|TRBJ1-1|TRBV7-9
TGTGCCAGCAGCTTCGGAGAGAACACTGAAGCTTTCTTT
CASSFGENTEAFF